Listed below are T cell receptor beta chains from one sample, sequenced in a study of CD4 T cells in relation to SARS-CoV-2 and coronaviruses. Repertoires were generated with immunoSEQ multiplex PCR, while TCRdb's copy carries only in-frame clones and drops some. The profile shows 30,000 to 45,000 clones, over 75% of them singletons. Specimen: memory CD4+ T cells from PBMCs. These receptors were collected from an adult with COVID-19. The CDR3 runs from the conserved cysteine through the conserved F or W. The order of the fields is J gene, D gene, V gene, clone size, CDR3 DNA, CDR3 protein. A D gene is named only where the DNA matches it firmly. Rows give clone size only sometimes, using once, few, many, or a class for an expanded clone.

TRBJ2-2,.,TRBV29-1,.,TGCAGCGGCGGAGGGGGGAACACCGGGGAGCTGTTTTTT,CSGGGGNTGELFF
TRBJ1-6,.,TRBV5-1,few,TGCGCCAGCAGCTTTCGGGAGCCCTATAATTCACCCCTCCACTTT,CASSFREPYNSPLHF
TRBJ1-1,.,TRBV11-1,.,TGTGCCAGCAGCAGGGCCGGGGGCACTGAAGCTTTCTTT,CASSRAGGTEAFF
TRBJ2-4,.,TRBV5-6,once,TGTGCCAGCAGCTTGTCGAGCAATTTTCGGACTACGAACATTCAGTACTTC,CASSLSSNFRTTNIQYF
TRBJ2-3,.,TRBV9,.,TGTGCCAGCAGCCCAGGACGCACAGATACGCAGTATTTT,CASSPGRTDTQYF
TRBJ2-5,.,TRBV30,.,TGTGCCTGGGGGGGCCAAGAGACCCAGTACTTC,CAWGGQETQYF
TRBJ1-5,.,TRBV2,few,TGTGCCAGCAGGGCGGACAGACATAGCAATCAGCCCCAGCATTTT,CASRADRHSNQPQHF
TRBJ2-3,TRBD2,TRBV11-2,.,TGTGCCAGCAGCTTGGGACTAGCGGGGGGAGATACGCAGTATTTT,CASSLGLAGGDTQYF
TRBJ1-2,.,TRBV11-2,.,TGTGCCAGCAGCCGCAGGGAGTACTATGGCTACACCTTC,CASSRREYYGYTF
TRBJ2-2,.,TRBV9,.,TGTGCCAGCAGCGCCGCCCCGGTTCTAACTTCCGGGGAGCTGTTTTTT,CASSAAPVLTSGELFF
TRBJ2-5,TRBD1,TRBV5-1,.,TGCGCCAGCAGCCCGATGGGACAGGGATTAGAGACCCAGTACTTC,CASSPMGQGLETQYF
TRBJ2-1,TRBD2,TRBV7-6,.,TGTGCCAGCAGCCCCGGACTAGCGGGGGGGATGGGCTCCTACAATGAGCAGTTCTTC,CASSPGLAGGMGSYNEQFF
TRBJ2-2,.,TRBV7-9,.,TGTGCCAGCAGCCATGGCGCGTTGGACACCGGGGAGCTGTTTTTT,CASSHGALDTGELFF
TRBJ1-6,.,TRBV11-3,.,TGTGCCAGCAGCTTAGGCTCGAGCTCCTATAATTCACCCCTCCACTTT,CASSLGSSSYNSPLHF
TRBJ1-1,.,TRBV4-1,.,TGCGCCAGCAGCCAAGCCAAAGGAGTGGCCCATACTGAAGCTTTCTTT,CASSQAKGVAHTEAFF
TRBJ2-7,.,TRBV19,.,TGTGCCAGTAGTCCCGCTTCAGCCGAGCAGTACTTC,CASSPASAEQYF
TRBJ2-7,.,TRBV12-5,.,TGTGCTAGTGGGATATACTACGAGCAGTACTTC,CASGIYYEQYF
TRBJ2-7,TRBD2,TRBV7-2,.,TGTGCCAGCAGCTTAACGATAGCGGGGACTCACGAGCAGTACTTC,CASSLTIAGTHEQYF
TRBJ1-2,.,TRBV6-5,.,TGTGCCAGCAGCGACCGACGTGACTACACCTTC,CASSDRRDYTF
TRBJ2-1,.,TRBV19,.,TGTGCCAGTAGTCCATCTCAGGTATCCTACAATGAGCAGTTCTTC,CASSPSQVSYNEQFF
TRBJ1-6,TRBD1,TRBV14,.,TGTGCCAGCAGGCTACAGGGGGAAAATTCACCCCTCCACTTT,CASRLQGENSPLHF
TRBJ1-2,.,TRBV4-3,.,TGCGCCAGCAGCAAGACAGGATCTTTGGACTATGGCTACACCTTC,CASSKTGSLDYGYTF
TRBJ2-3,TRBD2,TRBV4-2,few,TGTGCCAGCAGCCAAGAACCGCGGGGGGTTTCCACAGATACGCAGTATTTT,CASSQEPRGVSTDTQYF
TRBJ2-3,.,TRBV6-5,.,TGTGCCAGCAGTTACGGGGTTGGCGATACGCAGTATTTT,CASSYGVGDTQYF
TRBJ1-3,TRBD1,TRBV6-1,.,TGTGCCGCCATGACGTACACAGGGGTGGGAAACACCATATATTTT,CAAMTYTGVGNTIYF